Listed here are 29 T cell receptor beta chains from one sample, sequenced in a study of shared clonotypes between healthy human individuals (dated by TCRdb to the early 2020s). Receptor amplification or capture employed the immunoSEQ multiplex PCR assay. Here the immuneACCESS table is served through TCRdb, limited to in-frame sequences with V and J called. Missing clones are a known gap in these copies; in checked studies unresolved V genes cover under half, and the rest lacks a known reason. The sample table holds roughly 450,000 clones, of which 79% were seen once. The ten largest clones represent over 10% of the sample. Sequenced sample: PBMCs. Receptors were obtained from a woman aged 40 to 55 in good health. Some clones in this sample may be carry-over from other donors' samples.

The CDR3, as DNA: TGTGCCAGCAGCCAAGATGAACTAGCAACCTCCTACAATGAGCAGTTCTTC. Translation gives CASSQDELATSYNEQFF. The chain carries TRBV4-2 and TRBJ2-1; tentative D call: TRBD2 (6 bases). This CDR3 has 17 residues. The V gene's germline CDR1 is LGHNA and CDR2 YNFKEQ. The V gene lost 0 bases and the J gene lost 0 bases, with 12 bases spanning the gap.

The chain has TRBV4-1 and TRBJ2-1, with TRBD2 matching over 7 bases. Germline V gene lookup returns CDR1 MGHRA and CDR2 YSYEKL. J lost 1 base, V lost 5 bases, and 2 bases had no gene match. This CDR3 contains 14 residues. The CDR3 reads CASSERGSYNEQFF. The CDR3 DNA follows: TGCGCCAGCAGCGAGCGGGGATCCTACAATGAGCAGTTCTTC.

This chain uses TRBV14 with TRBJ2-1; 7 bases map to TRBD2. Losses at the gene ends were 4 bases for V and 14 bases for J; bases not matched to a gene: 2. CDR1 and CDR2 (germline): SGHDN, FVKESK. The CDR3 covers 10 residues. This chain's CDR3 is CASSRLAEFF. CDR3 nucleotides: TGTGCCAGCAGCCGGCTAGCGGAGTTCTTC. Together with reference TRBV14 and TRBJ2-1, the CDR3 gives the full variable domain: EAGVTQFPSHSVIEKGQTVTLRCDPISGHDNLYWYRRVMGKEIKFLLHFVKESKQDESGMPNNRFLAERTGGTYSTLKVQPAELEDSGVYFCASSRLAEFFGPGTRLTVL.

This clone came up once. The chain recombines TRBV2 with TRBJ2-1; 9 nucleotides align to TRBD2. This CDR3 is 13 amino acids long. Losses at the gene ends were 7 bases for V and 8 bases for J; bases not matched to a gene: 6. Germline assignment: CDR1 SNHLY and CDR2 FYNNEI. Here the CDR3 reads CASNLLAGYEQFF. As DNA, the CDR3 is TGTGCCAGCAACTTACTAGCGGGCTATGAGCAGTTCTTC.

This clone was detected only once. V usage is TRBV5-1 and J usage is TRBJ1-4, with D possibly matching TRBD1 (6 bases). Germline loops: CDR1 SGHRS, CDR2 YFSETQ. The V end lost 7 bases, the J end lost 7 bases, and 17 bases lay between the germline ends. The CDR3 runs 14 residues. CDR3 coding DNA: TGCGCCAGCGGCTCAGGGGAGGTTGGTGAAAAACTGTTTTTT. Its protein is CASGSGEVGEKLFF.

V and J are TRBV2 and TRBJ1-2, with no clear D. This CDR3 has 13 residues. The V gene's germline CDR1 is SNHLY and CDR2 FYNNEI. Trimming stripped 7 bases from V and 5 bases from J, with 14 bases between. CDR3 loop: CASTAVRAYGYTF. As DNA, the CDR3 is TGTGCCAGCACCGCGGTCCGGGCATATGGCTACACCTTC.

There are many counts of this clone. This CDR3 is also generated by other DNA sequences in the sample. The chain joins TRBV28 to TRBJ2-2, with D perhaps TRBD1 (6 bases). The CDR3 contains 16 residues. The germline V gene has CDR1 MDHEN and CDR2 SYDVKM. Trimming removed 5 bases from V and 6 bases from J, with 19 bases in between. The CDR3 DNA is TGTGCCAGCAGTCTCGCCGGACAGAGGGACCCCGGGGAGCTGTTTTTT. Protein product: CASSLAGQRDPGELFF.

The genes are TRBV19 and TRBJ2-7, with D perhaps TRBD2 (6 bases). Germline V gives CDR1 LNHDA, CDR2 SQIVND (reference sequence). CDR3 size: 15 residues. Trimming pared 5 bases from V and 5 bases from J, leaving 19 bases between. The CDR3 is CASSLRAGNRNEQYF. In DNA form, the CDR3 reads TGTGCCAGTAGTCTTAGGGCGGGGAATCGGAACGAGCAGTACTTC.

This chain links TRBV9 with TRBJ2-2; D uncertain. CDR3 length equals 13 residues. The V gene's germline CDR1 is SGDLS and CDR2 YYNGEE. V dropped 3 bases and J dropped 1 base, with 4 bases sitting between them. The chain's CDR3 is CASSEGNTGELFF. CDR3 nucleotide sequence: TGTGCCAGCAGCGAGGGGAACACCGGGGAGCTGTTTTTT.

This CDR3 is CASEEGADPETQYF. For the CDR3, the DNA is TGTGCCAGCGAAGAGGGAGCGGATCCAGAGACCCAGTACTTC. This chain joins TRBV28 and TRBJ2-5; tentative D call: TRBD2 (5 bases). V lost 8 bases to trimming and J lost 4 bases, with 17 bases between them. The CDR3 sequence is 14 residues long. The germline gives CDR1 MDHEN, CDR2 SYDVKM.

The chain is built from TRBV28 and TRBJ2-1, with 10 bases aligning to TRBD2. This CDR3 is 17 amino acids long. Germline CDR1 MDHEN, CDR2 SYDVKM. The V segment lost 6 bases and the J segment 5 bases; nucleotides outside the gene matches: 13. CDR3 DNA: TGTGCCAGCAGGGCAACCCGAGCGGGAGGGCCGGACAATGAGCAGTTCTTC. As protein: CASRATRAGGPDNEQFF.

V gene TRBV6-5 combines with J gene TRBJ2-3, with 8 bases matching TRBD2. The CDR3 extends over 16 amino acids. The germline CDR1 and CDR2 sequences are MNHEY and SVGAGI. V shed 4 bases, J shed 5 bases, and the junction held 11 bases outside the gene matches. As DNA, the CDR3 is TGTGCCAGCAGTTTCTCCCTCCATAGCGGGAAAGATACGCAGTATTTT. Amino acid sequence: CASSFSLHSGKDTQYF.

This chain connects TRBV28 to TRBJ1-2, with a weak D call TRBD1 (5 bases). V gave up 6 bases and J gave up 4 bases, with 18 bases separating them. The CDR3 is 15 residues long. CDR1 is MDHEN, CDR2 SYDVKM, per germline. The CDR3 is CASSSLTGVTYGYTF. The CDR3 DNA sequence: TGTGCCAGCAGCTCCCTGACGGGGGTCACCTATGGCTACACCTTC.

Details on this clone: The sample holds other DNA sequences that translate to the same CDR3. The gene calls are TRBV10-3 and TRBJ2-7, with D uncertain. From germline, CDR1 is ENHRY and CDR2 SYGVKD. The CDR3 totals 11 residues. Trimming removed 2 bases at V and 5 bases at J, with 4 bases between. The CDR3 loop reads CAISESDEQYF. DNA of the CDR3: TGTGCCATCAGTGAGAGCGACGAGCAGTACTTC.

This clone turned up a few times. The chain employs TRBV28 and TRBJ1-2; tentative D call: TRBD1 (5 bases). CDR1 MDHEN and CDR2 SYDVKM come from the germline V gene. The CDR3 is made up of 16 amino acids. V shed 4 bases and J shed 7 bases, with 22 bases lying between them. The CDR3 sequence is CASSYITLEQGTGYTF. The CDR3, as DNA: TGTGCCAGCAGTTACATCACATTAGAGCAGGGAACTGGCTACACCTTC.

The rearrangement links TRBV11-2 to TRBJ2-2; D perhaps matches TRBD2 (6 bases). In germline, CDR1 is SGHAT, CDR2 FQNNGV. The CDR3 consists of 14 residues. Trimming took 2 bases from V and 5 from J, leaving 9 bases between them. As DNA, the CDR3 is TGTGCCAGCAGCTTAAGAGGGAGGACCGGGGAGCTGTTTTTT. Residues: CASSLRGRTGELFF.

On this clone: Other nucleotide sequences from this sample produce the same CDR3. The chain has TRBV30 and TRBJ2-7; D may be TRBD1 (6 bases). V gave up 2 bases and J gave up 7 bases, with 9 bases separating them. Per germline, CDR1 GTSNPN and CDR2 SVGIG (reference sequence). CDR3 length equals 11 residues. Written as DNA, the CDR3 is TGTGCCTGGAGTCAGGACAGTGAGCAGTACTTC. This translates into CAWSQDSEQYF.

The chain couples TRBV10-2 to TRBJ2-2; 10 bases match TRBD2. The CDR3 runs to 18 residues. J lost 6 bases, V lost 4 bases, and 14 bases had no gene match. Germline CDR1 WSHSY, CDR2 SAAADI. Here the CDR3 DNA reads TGCGCCAGCAGTGGACCGGGACTAGCGAACGCCTCCTCCGGGGAGCTGTTTTTT. Residues: CASSGPGLANASSGELFF.

The chain employs TRBV19 and TRBJ2-2; possibly TRBD2 for D (5 bases). This CDR3 has 15 residues. The germline gives CDR1 LNHDA, CDR2 SQIVND (reference sequence). The V end lost 7 bases, the J end lost 0 bases, and 12 bases lay between the germline ends. CDR3 region: CASNRERTNTGELFF. CDR3 in DNA: TGTGCCAGTAATAGGGAGCGAACGAACACCGGGGAGCTGTTTTTT. Based on the CDR3 plus reference TRBV19 and TRBJ2-2, the full variable domain is DGGITQSPKYLFRKEGQNVTLSCEQNLNHDAMYWYRQDPGQGLRLIYYSQIVNDFQKGDIAEGYSVSREKKESFPLTVTSAQKNPTAFYLCASNRERTNTGELFFGEGSRLTVL.

This clone was seen only once. The rearrangement uses TRBV28 and TRBJ1-5, with a tentative D call TRBD1 (5 bases). V lost 5 bases to trimming and J lost 3 bases, with 14 bases between them. The germline CDR1 and CDR2 sequences are MDHEN and SYDVKM. The CDR3 spans 15 residues. CDR3 nucleotide sequence: TGTGCCAGCAGTGGCCGGGACGGGAACAATCAGCCCCAGCATTTT. Its protein is CASSGRDGNNQPQHF.

The sample holds a few counts of this clone. The chain is built from TRBV7-2 and TRBJ1-1; perhaps TRBD1 as D (5 bases). V shed 1 base and J shed 4 bases, with 13 bases lying between them. The CDR3 covers 15 residues. Germline CDR1 SGHTA, CDR2 FQGNSA. CDR3 nucleotide sequence: TGTGCCAGCAGCTTAGTGGCTGGGGGAGGCACTGAAGCTTTCTTT. It specifies CASSLVAGGGTEAFF.

This clone was picked up one time. The conserved closing phenylalanine or tryptophan is absent in this CDR3, likely reflecting a read error. The limits of the CDR3 on the DNA are not certain, so only TCRdb's listed CDR3 is given. V usage is TRBV12-1 and J usage is TRBJ2-7. TRBV12-1 is assigned pseudogene status. The CDR3 is made up of 16 amino acids, end residues included. CDR3 in amino acids: CASSSHRTAPLYEQYL.

This chain links TRBV11-2 with TRBJ2-7; D may be TRBD1 (5 bases). In germline, CDR1 is SGHAT, CDR2 FQNNGV. The CDR3 has 14 amino acids. V was shortened by 1 base and J by 2 bases, with 9 bases between the two germline ends. The CDR3 protein is CASSLGQGTYEQYF. CDR3 sequence (DNA): TGTGCCAGCAGCTTAGGGCAGGGCACCTACGAGCAGTACTTC.

The chain joins TRBV10-2 to TRBJ2-7, with 7 bases that match TRBD2. Trimming at V came to 7 bases and at J to 4 bases, leaving 13 bases not matched to a gene. Germline CDR1 and CDR2: WSHSY and SAAADI. This CDR3 comprises 15 residues. CDR3 sequence (DNA): TGCGCCAGCATGAATTGGCGGGAGAACAAGTACGAGCAGTACTTC. Its protein is CASMNWRENKYEQYF.

The rearrangement joins TRBV7-6 to TRBJ2-2, with D unclear. V shed 0 bases and J shed 0 bases, with 5 bases lying between them. CDR1 is SGHVS and CDR2 is FNYEAQ in the germline V gene. This CDR3 has 15 residues. The CDR3 region has the DNA TGTGCCAGCAGCTTAGCTTCGGCGAACACCGGGGAGCTGTTTTTT. Its protein is CASSLASANTGELFF. Complete variable domain (other parts from reference TRBV7-6 and TRBJ2-2): GAGVSQSPRYKVTKRGQDVALRCDPISGHVSLYWYRQALGQGPEFLTYFNYEAQQDKSGLPNDRFSAERPEGSISTLTIQRTEQRDSAMYRCASSLASANTGELFFGEGSRLTVL.

The chain uses TRBV10-2 and TRBJ2-5, with D maybe TRBD1 (6 bases). The J call is uncertain, as TRBJ2-7 better fits the DNA end. Germline V CDR1 and CDR2: WSHSY, SAAADI. The CDR3 loop spans 14 amino acids. The CDR3 region has the DNA TGCGCCAGCAGTCCGGGCAGGGGTAGATACGAGCAGTACTTC. Translating gives CASSPGRGRYEQYF.

This sequence joins TRBV7-3 and TRBJ2-3; no reliable D call. V was cut by 1 base and J by 0 bases, with 2 bases left in between. Germline V lookup: CDR1 SGHTA, CDR2 FQGTGA. The CDR3 loop spans 13 amino acids. The CDR3: CASSLISTDTQYF. CDR3 in DNA: TGTGCCAGCAGCTTAATCAGCACAGATACGCAGTATTTT.

The chain combines TRBV6-1 with TRBJ1-4; no firm D call. This CDR3 has 13 residues. The germline V gene has CDR1 MNHNS and CDR2 SASEGT. Trimming removed 0 bases at V and 8 bases at J, with 7 bases between. CDR3: CASSEAPGEKLFF. The CDR3 DNA is TGTGCCAGCAGTGAAGCGCCCGGGGAAAAACTGTTTTTT.

The rearrangement joins TRBV28 to TRBJ2-7; TRBD2 is a possible D gene (5 bases). The germline V and J ends were trimmed by 3 bases and 3 bases, with 9 bases remaining between them. Looked up from germline, CDR1 is MDHEN and CDR2 is SYDVKM. CDR3 length equals 13 residues. CDR3 loop: CASSFEGDYEQYF. The CDR3 DNA sequence: TGTGCCAGCAGTTTTGAGGGTGACTACGAGCAGTACTTC. Variable domain in full (rest from reference TRBV28 and TRBJ2-7): DVKVTQSSRYLVKRTGEKVFLECVQDMDHENMFWYRQDPGLGLRLIYFSYDVKMKEKGDIPEGYSVSREKKERFSLILESASTNQTSMYLCASSFEGDYEQYFGPGTRLTVT.